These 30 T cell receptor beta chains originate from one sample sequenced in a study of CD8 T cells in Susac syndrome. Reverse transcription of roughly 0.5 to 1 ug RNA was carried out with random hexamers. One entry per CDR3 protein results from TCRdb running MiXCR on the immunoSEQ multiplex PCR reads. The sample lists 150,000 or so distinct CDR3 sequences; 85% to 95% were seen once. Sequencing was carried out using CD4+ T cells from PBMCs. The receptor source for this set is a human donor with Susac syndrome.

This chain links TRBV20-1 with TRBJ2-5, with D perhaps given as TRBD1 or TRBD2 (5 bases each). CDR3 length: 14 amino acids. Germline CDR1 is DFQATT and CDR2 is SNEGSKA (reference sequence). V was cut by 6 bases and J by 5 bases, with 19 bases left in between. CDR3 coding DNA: TGCAGTGCGTTTGCCGGGACGGTGGGGGAGACCCAGTACTTC. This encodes CSAFAGTVGETQYF.

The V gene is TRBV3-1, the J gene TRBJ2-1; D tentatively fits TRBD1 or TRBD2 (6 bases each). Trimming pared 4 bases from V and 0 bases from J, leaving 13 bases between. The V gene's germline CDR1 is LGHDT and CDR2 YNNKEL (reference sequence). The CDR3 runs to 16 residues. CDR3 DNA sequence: TGTGCCAGCAGCCCCCGGGGGCGGAGCTCCTACAATGAGCAGTTCTTC. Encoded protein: CASSPRGRSSYNEQFF.

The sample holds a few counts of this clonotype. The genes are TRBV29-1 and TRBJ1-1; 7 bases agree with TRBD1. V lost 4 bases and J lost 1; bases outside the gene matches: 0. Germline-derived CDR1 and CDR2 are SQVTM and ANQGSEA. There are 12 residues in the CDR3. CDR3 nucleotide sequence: TGCAGCGTTGGACAGGGGAACACTGAAGCTTTCTTT. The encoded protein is CSVGQGNTEAFF.

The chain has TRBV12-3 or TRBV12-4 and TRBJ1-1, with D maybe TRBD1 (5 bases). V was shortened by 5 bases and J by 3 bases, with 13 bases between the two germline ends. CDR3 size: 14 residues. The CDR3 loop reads CASSGDPGDTEAFF. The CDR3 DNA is TGTGCCAGCAGTGGGGACCCTGGGGACACTGAAGCTTTCTTT.

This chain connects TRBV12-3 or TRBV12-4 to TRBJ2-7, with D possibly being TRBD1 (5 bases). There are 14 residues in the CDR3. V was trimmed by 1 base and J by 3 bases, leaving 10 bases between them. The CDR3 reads CASSLGPQGYEQYF. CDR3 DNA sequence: TGTGCCAGCAGTTTAGGCCCCCAGGGCTACGAGCAGTACTTC.

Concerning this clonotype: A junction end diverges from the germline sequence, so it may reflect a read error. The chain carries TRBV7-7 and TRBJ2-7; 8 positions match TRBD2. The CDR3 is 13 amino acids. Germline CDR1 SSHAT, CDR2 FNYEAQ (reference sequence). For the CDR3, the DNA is TGTGCTAGCAGCCCCACAACTAGCGGCGAGCAGTACTTC. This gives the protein CASSPTTSGEQYF.

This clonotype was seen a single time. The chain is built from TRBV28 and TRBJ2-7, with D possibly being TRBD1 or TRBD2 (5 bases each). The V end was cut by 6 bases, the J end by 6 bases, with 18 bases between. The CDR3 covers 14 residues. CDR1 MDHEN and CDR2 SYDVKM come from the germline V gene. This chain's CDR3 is CASSLTSRGAEQYF. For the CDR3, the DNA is TGTGCCAGCAGCCTTACGTCGAGAGGGGCCGAGCAGTACTTC.

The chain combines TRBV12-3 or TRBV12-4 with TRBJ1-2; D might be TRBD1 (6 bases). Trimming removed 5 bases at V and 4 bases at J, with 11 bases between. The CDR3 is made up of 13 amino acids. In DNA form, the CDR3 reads TGTGCCAGCAGTGATCAGGGGAGCTATGGCTACACCTTC. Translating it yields CASSDQGSYGYTF.

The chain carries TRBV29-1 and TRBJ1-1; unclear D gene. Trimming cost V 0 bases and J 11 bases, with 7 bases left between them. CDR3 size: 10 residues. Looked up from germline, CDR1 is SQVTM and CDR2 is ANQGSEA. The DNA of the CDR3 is TGCAGCGTTGAAGATCAAGCGGCTTTCTTT. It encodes CSVEDQAAFF.

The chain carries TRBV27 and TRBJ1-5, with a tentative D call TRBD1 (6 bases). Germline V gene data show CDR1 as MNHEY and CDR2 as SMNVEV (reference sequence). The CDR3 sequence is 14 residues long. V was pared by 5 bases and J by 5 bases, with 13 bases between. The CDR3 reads CASSTRQDDQPQHF. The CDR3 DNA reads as TGTGCCAGCAGTACGCGACAGGACGATCAGCCCCAGCATTTT.

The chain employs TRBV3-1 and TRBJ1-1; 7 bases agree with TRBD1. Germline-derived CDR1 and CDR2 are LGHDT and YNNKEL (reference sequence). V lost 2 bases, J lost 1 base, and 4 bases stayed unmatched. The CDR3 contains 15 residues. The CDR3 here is CASSQRDSGNTEAFF. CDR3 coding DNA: TGTGCCAGCAGCCAACGGGACAGTGGGAACACTGAAGCTTTCTTT.

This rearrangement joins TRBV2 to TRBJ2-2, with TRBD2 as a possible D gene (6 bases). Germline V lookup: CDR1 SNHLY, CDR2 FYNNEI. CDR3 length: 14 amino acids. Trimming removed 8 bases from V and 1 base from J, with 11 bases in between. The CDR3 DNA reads TGTGCCAGCGAACGGGGGAAGAACACCGGGGAGCTGTTTTTT. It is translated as CASERGKNTGELFF. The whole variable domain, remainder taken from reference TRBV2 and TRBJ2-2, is EPEVTQTPSHQVTQMGQEVILRCVPISNHLYFYWYRQILGQKVEFLVSFYNNEISEKSEIFDDQFSVERPDGSNFTLKIRSTKLEDSAMYFCASERGKNTGELFFGEGSRLTVL.

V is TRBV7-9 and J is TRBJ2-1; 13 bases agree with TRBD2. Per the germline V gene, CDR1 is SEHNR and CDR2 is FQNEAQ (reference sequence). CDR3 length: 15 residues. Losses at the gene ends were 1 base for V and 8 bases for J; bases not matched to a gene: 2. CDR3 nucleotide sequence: TGTGCCAGCAGCTTAGGACTAGCGGGGGGACATGAGCAGTTCTTC. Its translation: CASSLGLAGGHEQFF. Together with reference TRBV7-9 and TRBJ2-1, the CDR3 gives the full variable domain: DTGVSQNPRHKITKRGQNVTFRCDPISEHNRLYWYRQTLGQGPEFLTYFQNEAQLEKSRLLSDRFSAERPKGSFSTLEIQRTEQGDSAMYLCASSLGLAGGHEQFFGPGTRLTVL.

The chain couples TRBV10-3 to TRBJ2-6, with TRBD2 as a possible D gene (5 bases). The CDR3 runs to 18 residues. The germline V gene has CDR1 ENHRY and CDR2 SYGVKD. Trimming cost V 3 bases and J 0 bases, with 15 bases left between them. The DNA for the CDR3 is TGTGCCATCAGTGATGGCGGAGGACCGAGCTCTGGGGCCAACGTCCTGACTTTC. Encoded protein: CAISDGGGPSSGANVLTF.

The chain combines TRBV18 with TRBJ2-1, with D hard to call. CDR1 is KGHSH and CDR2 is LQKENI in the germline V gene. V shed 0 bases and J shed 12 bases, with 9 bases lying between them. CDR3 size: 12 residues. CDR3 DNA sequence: TGTGCCAGCTCACCACCAACTCCCGGGCAGTTCTTC. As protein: CASSPPTPGQFF.

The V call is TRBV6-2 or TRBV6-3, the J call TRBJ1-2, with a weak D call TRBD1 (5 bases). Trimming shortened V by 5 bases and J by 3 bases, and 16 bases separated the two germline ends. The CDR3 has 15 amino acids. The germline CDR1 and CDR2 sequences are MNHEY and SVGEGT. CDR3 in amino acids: CASSDTRGTDYGYTF. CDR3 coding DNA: TGTGCCAGCAGTGACACGAGAGGGACTGACTATGGCTACACCTTC.

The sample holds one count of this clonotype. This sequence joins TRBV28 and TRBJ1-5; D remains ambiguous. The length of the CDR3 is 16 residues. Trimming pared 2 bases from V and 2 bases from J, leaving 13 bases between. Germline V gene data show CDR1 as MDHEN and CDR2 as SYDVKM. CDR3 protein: CASSLTVGRGNQPQHF. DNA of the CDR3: TGTGCCAGCAGTTTAACCGTCGGGCGTGGCAATCAGCCCCAGCATTTT.

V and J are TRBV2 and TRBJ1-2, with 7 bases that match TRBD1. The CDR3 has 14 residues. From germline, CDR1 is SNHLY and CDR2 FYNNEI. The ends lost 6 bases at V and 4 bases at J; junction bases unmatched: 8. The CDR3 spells CASRSGQIGYGYTF. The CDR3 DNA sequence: TGTGCCAGCAGATCGGGACAGATTGGCTATGGCTACACCTTC.

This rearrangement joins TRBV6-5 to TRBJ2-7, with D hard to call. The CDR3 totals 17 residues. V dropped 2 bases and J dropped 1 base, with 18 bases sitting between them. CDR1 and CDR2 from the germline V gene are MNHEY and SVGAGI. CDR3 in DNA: TGTGCCAGCAGTTACACCTCGGTAGGCAGTGCTTCCTACGAGCAGTACTTC. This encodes CASSYTSVGSASYEQYF.

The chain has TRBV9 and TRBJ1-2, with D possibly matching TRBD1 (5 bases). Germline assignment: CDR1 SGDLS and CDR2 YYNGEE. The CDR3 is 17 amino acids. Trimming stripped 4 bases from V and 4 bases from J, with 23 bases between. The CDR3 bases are TGTGCCAGCAGCCAAGCATGGGGCGACTCGAAGGCCTATGGCTACACCTTC. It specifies CASSQAWGDSKAYGYTF. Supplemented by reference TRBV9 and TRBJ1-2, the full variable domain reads DSGVTQTPKHLITATGQRVTLRCSPRSGDLSVYWYQQSLDQGLQFLIQYYNGEERAKGNILERFSAQQFPDLHSELNLSSLELGDSALYFCASSQAWGDSKAYGYTFGSGTRLTVV.

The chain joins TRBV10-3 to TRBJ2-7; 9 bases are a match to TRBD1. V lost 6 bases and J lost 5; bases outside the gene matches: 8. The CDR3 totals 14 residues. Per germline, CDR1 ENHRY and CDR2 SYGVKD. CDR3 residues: CAISVDRGKNEQYF. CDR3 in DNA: TGTGCCATCAGCGTGGACAGGGGAAAGAACGAGCAGTACTTC.

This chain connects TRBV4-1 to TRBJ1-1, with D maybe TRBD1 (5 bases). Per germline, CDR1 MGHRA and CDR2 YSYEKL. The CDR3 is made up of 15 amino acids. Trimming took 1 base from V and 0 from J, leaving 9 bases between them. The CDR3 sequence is CASSQAGTLNTEAFF. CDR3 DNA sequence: TGCGCCAGCAGCCAAGCTGGGACCCTGAACACTGAAGCTTTCTTT.

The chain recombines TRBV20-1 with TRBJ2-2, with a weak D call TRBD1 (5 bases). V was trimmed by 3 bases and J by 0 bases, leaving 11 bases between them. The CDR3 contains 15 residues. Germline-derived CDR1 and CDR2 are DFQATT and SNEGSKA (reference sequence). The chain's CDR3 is CSASKTASNTGELFF. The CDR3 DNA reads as TGCAGTGCTAGCAAGACAGCGTCGAACACCGGGGAGCTGTTTTTT.

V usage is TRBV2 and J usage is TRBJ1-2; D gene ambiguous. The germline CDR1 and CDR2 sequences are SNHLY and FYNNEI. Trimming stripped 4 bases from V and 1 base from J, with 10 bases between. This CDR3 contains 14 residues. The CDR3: CASSAQGSNYGYTF. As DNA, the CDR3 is TGTGCCAGCAGTGCCCAAGGGAGTAACTATGGCTACACCTTC.

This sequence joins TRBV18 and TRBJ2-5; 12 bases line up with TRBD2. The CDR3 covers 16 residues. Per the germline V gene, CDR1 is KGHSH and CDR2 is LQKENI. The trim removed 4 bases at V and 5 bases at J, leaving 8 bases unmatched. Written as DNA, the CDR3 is TGTGCCAGCTCACTCCGACTAGCGGGAGCACGGGAGACCCAGTACTTC. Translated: CASSLRLAGARETQYF.

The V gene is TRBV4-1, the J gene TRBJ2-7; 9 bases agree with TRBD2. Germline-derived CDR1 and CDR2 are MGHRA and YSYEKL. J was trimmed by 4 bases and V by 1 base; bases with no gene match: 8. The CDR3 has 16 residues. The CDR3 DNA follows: TGCGCCAGCAGCCAAGCACCGACTAGCGGAGCTTACGAGCAGTACTTC. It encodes CASSQAPTSGAYEQYF.

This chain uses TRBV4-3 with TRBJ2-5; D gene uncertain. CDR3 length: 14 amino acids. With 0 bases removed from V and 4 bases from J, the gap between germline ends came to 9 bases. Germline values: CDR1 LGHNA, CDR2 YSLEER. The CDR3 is CASSQDWYSETQYF. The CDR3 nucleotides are TGCGCCAGCAGCCAAGACTGGTATTCAGAGACCCAGTACTTC.

CDR3 nucleotides: TGTGCCACCAGTGATTTGTCCAGGGGCGACTCCAATGAGCAGTTCTTC. Its protein product is CATSDLSRGDSNEQFF. The chain recombines TRBV24-1 with TRBJ2-1; tentatively, D is TRBD1 (6 bases). The germline V gene encodes CDR1 KGHDR and CDR2 SFDVKD. The CDR3 consists of 16 residues. Trimming left V 0 bases short and J 6 bases short, with 14 bases between.

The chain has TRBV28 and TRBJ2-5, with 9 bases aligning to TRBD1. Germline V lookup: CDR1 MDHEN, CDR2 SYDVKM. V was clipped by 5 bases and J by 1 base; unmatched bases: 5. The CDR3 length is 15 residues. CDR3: CASSPLTGGQETQYF. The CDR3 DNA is TGTGCCAGCAGTCCCCTGACAGGGGGCCAAGAGACCCAGTACTTC.

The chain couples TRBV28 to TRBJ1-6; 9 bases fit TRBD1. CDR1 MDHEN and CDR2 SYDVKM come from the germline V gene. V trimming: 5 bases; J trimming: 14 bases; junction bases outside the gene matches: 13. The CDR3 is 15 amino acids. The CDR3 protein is CASSGTSDRGFTLHF. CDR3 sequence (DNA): TGTGCCAGCAGTGGAACTTCGGACAGGGGATTCACCCTCCACTTT.